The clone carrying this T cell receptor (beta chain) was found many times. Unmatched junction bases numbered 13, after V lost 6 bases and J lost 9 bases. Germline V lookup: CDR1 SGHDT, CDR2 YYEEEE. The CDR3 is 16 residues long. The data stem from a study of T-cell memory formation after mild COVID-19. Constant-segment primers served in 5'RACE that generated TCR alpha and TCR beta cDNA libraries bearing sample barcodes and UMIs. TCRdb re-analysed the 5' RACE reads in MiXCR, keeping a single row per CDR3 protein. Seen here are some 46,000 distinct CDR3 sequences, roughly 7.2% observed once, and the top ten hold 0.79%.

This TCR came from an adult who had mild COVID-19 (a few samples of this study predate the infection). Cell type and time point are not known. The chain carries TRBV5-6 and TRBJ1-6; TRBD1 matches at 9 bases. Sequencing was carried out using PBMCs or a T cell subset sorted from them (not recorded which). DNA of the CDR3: TGTGCCAGCAACTCCCGGACGGGGACAGGGTTTTCACCCCTCCACTTT. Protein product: CASNSRTGTGFSPLHF.